This TCR beta chain comes out of a study of shared clonotypes between healthy human individuals. Repertoires were generated with immunoSEQ multiplex PCR, while TCRdb's copy carries only in-frame clones and drops some. Of 650,000 to 700,000 clones listed, less than 95% are singletons. Findings and caveats of the study: Rarefaction showed sorted-subset sequencing was incomplete despite large depth.

The germline V and J ends were trimmed by 1 base and 8 bases, with 7 bases remaining between them. Per the germline V gene, CDR1 is SGHTS and CDR2 is YDEGEE. The CDR3 covers 12 residues. Healthy adults negative for HIV, lacking recent acute infections or vaccinations, served as donors. A remark on this clone: Its target is not known.

The receptor was isolated from a man aged 18 to 30 in good health. Some clones in this sample may be carry-over from other donors' samples. The sequenced material came from memory CD8+ T cells from PBMCs. Regarding subset: CD45RO+ cells pooled with CCR7-negative TemRA cells. The chain links TRBV5-8 to TRBJ2-1; no definite D call. In nucleotides, the CDR3 is TGTGCCAGCAGCTTGTATCTCCATGAGCAGTTCTTC. Translation gives CASSLYLHEQFF.